This T cell receptor (beta chain) was found in a study of PD-L1 blockade in urothelial cancer. Study overall: Chemotherapy regimens numbering 0 to 3 had been given to patients. Analyzed time points were 3 weeks (second dose) and 6 weeks after therapy began.

V was clipped by 3 bases and J by 1 base, with 18 bases between them. The CDR3 runs to 17 residues. Germline V gene data show CDR1 as LNHDA and CDR2 as SQIVND (reference sequence). Time point given: pretreatment peripheral blood. Each patient's cancer was a locally advanced or metastatic urothelial carcinoma. Synthetic analogs of TCR templates were spiked into every PCR. Assay used: immunoSEQ multiplex PCR; TCRdb lists only in-frame clones, some missing. The table includes 70,000 to 95,000 clones, around 89% detected once. The chain combines TRBV19 with TRBJ1-2; D remains unclear. The receptor's source is a woman aged 80 or over with urothelial cancer. Specimen: PBMCs, collected around atezolizumab (anti-PD-L1) treatment. CDR3 amino acids: CASSIVAGSIFNYGYTF. In DNA, the CDR3 is TGTGCCAGTAGTATCGTTGCCGGGTCGATTTTTAACTATGGCTACACCTTC.